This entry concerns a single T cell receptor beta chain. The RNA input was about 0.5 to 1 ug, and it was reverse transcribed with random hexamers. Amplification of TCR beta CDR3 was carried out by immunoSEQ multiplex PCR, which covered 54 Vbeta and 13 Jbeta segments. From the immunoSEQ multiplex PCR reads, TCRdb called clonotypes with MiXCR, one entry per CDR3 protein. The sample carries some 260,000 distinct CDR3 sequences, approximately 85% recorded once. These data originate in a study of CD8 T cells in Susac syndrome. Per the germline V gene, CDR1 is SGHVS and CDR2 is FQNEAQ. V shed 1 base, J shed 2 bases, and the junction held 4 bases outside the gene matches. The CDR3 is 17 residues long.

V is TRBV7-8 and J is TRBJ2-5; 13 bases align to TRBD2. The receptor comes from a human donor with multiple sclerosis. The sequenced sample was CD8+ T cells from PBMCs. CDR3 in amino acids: CASSLGTSGSWQETQYF. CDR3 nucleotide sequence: TGTGCCAGCAGCTTAGGGACTAGCGGGAGTTGGCAAGAGACCCAGTACTTC.